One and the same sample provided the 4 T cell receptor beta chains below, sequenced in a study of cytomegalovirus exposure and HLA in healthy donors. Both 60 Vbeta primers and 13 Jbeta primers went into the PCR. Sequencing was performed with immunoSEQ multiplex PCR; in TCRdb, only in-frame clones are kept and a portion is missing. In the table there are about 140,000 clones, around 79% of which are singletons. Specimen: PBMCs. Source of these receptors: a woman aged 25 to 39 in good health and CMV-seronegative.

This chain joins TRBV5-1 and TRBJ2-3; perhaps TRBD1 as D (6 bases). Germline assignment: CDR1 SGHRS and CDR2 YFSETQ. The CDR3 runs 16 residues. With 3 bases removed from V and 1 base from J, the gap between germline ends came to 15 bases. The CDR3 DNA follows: TGCGCCAGCAGCTCCTATAAAGGGGGTGGCACAGATACGCAGTATTTT. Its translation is CASSSYKGGGTDTQYF.

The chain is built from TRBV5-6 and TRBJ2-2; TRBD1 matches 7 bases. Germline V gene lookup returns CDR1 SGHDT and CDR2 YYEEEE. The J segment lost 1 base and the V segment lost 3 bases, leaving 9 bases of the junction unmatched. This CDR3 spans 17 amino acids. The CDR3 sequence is CASSSSGHRGNTGELFF. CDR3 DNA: TGTGCCAGCAGCTCCAGCGGCCACAGGGGGAACACCGGGGAGCTGTTTTTT.

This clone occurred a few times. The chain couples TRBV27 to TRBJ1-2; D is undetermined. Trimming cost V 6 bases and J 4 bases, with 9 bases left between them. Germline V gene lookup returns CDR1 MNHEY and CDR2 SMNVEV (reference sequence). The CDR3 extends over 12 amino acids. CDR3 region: CASRGSSYGYTF. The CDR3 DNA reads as TGTGCCAGCAGAGGGAGTAGCTATGGCTACACCTTC.

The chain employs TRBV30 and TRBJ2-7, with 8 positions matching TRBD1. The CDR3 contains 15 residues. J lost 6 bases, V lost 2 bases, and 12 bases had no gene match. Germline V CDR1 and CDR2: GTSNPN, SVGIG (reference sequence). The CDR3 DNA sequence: TGTGCCTGGAGTCCCGGGGCAGGGGGCTTCGCCGAGCAGTACTTC. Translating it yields CAWSPGAGGFAEQYF.